The rows below give T cell receptor beta chains drawn from one sample of a study of CD8 T cells in Susac syndrome. TCRdb re-called the immunoSEQ multiplex PCR reads with MiXCR, one entry per CDR3 protein. This table has about 440,000 distinct CDR3 sequences, roughly 85% appearing once. The material sequenced was CD8+ T cells from PBMCs. All receptors come from a human donor with multiple sclerosis. Both conserved end residues are part of each CDR3. The D gene is left open where the match is weak. Where a row states a size, it is once, few, many or the class of an expanded clone; other rows omit it.

>TRBV7-9|TRBJ2-1|.|.
CASSHEASYNEQFF
TGTGCCAGCTCCCACGAGGCCTCCTACAATGAGCAGTTCTTC
>TRBV5-5|TRBJ1-5|TRBD1|.
CASSYSGGINQPQHF
TGTGCCAGCAGCTACTCAGGGGGCATCAATCAGCCCCAGCATTTT
>TRBV29-1|TRBJ1-2|.|.
CSVASWDGYTF
TGCAGCGTTGCATCCTGGGATGGCTACACCTTC
>TRBV4-2|TRBJ2-1|.|.
CASSQERFPLRLDNEQFF
TGTGCCAGCAGCCAAGAGAGGTTCCCCCTACGACTAGACAATGAGCAGTTCTTC
>TRBV19|TRBJ1-2|.|.
CASSIDLDYGYTF
TGTGCCAGTAGTATTGACCTAGACTATGGCTACACCTTC
>TRBV4-1|TRBJ2-3|TRBD2|.
CASSPLRSGGAKSKRDTQYF
TGCGCCAGCAGCCCCCTCAGGAGCGGGGGGGCCAAAAGTAAGAGAGATACGCAGTATTTT
>TRBV25-1|TRBJ2-3|.|.
CASSEGPAADTQYF
TGTGCCAGCAGTGAAGGGCCGGCGGCAGATACGCAGTATTTT
>TRBV7-9|TRBJ2-1|.|.
CASSLGAPGHSSYNEQFF
TGTGCCAGCAGCTTAGGAGCTCCGGGACACAGCTCCTACAATGAGCAGTTCTTC
>TRBV29-1|TRBJ2-1|.|.
CSVAERVNEQFF
TGCAGCGTTGCGGAGAGGGTCAATGAGCAGTTCTTC
>TRBV6-5|TRBJ1-2|.|.
CASSYSSQGDGYTF
TGTGCCAGCAGTTACTCTTCACAGGGAGACGGCTACACCTTC
>TRBV29-1|TRBJ2-3|.|.
CSVDYWGEGTDTQYF
TGCAGCGTTGATTACTGGGGGGAGGGCACAGATACGCAGTATTTT
>TRBV12-3/TRBV12-4|TRBJ1-1|.|few
CASSLAWGTEAFF
TGTGCCAGCAGTTTAGCGTGGGGCACTGAAGCTTTCTTT
>TRBV10-3|TRBJ2-7|.|once
CAISESLRSPYEQYF
TGTGCCATCAGTGAGTCGTTACGGAGTCCCTACGAGCAGTACTTC
>TRBV13|TRBJ2-7|TRBD1|.
CASSFSTGGYEQYF
TGTGCCAGCAGCTTTTCGACAGGGGGCTACGAGCAGTACTTC
>TRBV9|TRBJ2-5|TRBD2|once
CASSVKREMGETQYF
TGTGCCAGCAGCGTTAAGCGGGAGATGGGTGAGACCCAGTACTTC
>TRBV6-6|TRBJ2-7|.|few
CASSRGVTYEQYF
TGTGCCAGCAGTCGCGGGGTAACCTACGAGCAGTACTTC
>TRBV19|TRBJ1-2|.|once
CAGQYGTF
TGTGCCGGCCAATATGGCACCTTC
>TRBV18|TRBJ1-1|TRBD1|.
CASSPPGQQMNTEAFF
TGTGCCAGCTCACCACCGGGACAGCAGATGAACACTGAAGCTTTCTTT
>TRBV30|TRBJ2-7|.|.
CAWSGTVTYEQYF
TGTGCCTGGAGTGGGACAGTTACCTACGAGCAGTACTTC
>TRBV7-9|TRBJ2-1|.|.
CASSPPGTSYNEQFF
TGTGCCAGCAGCCCCCCCGGGACCTCCTACAATGAGCAGTTCTTC
>TRBV6-1|TRBJ1-5|.|.
CASSDPVSNQPQHF
TGTGCCAGCAGTGATCCCGTTAGCAATCAGCCCCAGCATTTT
>TRBV4-1|TRBJ1-1|.|.
CASSPEKVTVPTEAFF
TGCGCCAGCAGCCCCGAAAAGGTGACGGTCCCCACTGAAGCTTTCTTT
>TRBV20-1|TRBJ2-1|.|.
CSARIQAPRFWGEKQFF
TGCAGTGCTAGGATCCAAGCCCCTCGGTTTTGGGGGGAAAAGCAGTTCTTC
>TRBV10-2|TRBJ2-2|.|once
CASQGITGELFF
TGCGCCAGCCAGGGGATCACCGGGGAGCTGTTTTTT
>TRBV4-1|TRBJ2-7|.|.
CASSQATGFYEQYF
TGCGCCAGCAGCCAAGCCACGGGGTTCTACGAGCAGTACTTC
>TRBV6-1|TRBJ1-2|TRBD1|.
CASSEGWDRDGYTF
TGTGCCAGCAGTGAAGGCTGGGACAGGGATGGCTACACCTTC
>TRBV6-1|TRBJ2-7|.|.
CASSEGDTSAYEQYF
TGTGCCAGCAGTGAAGGAGACACCTCGGCCTACGAGCAGTACTTC
>TRBV27|TRBJ2-1|TRBD2|.
CASSPGTSGAFYNEQFF
TGTGCCAGCAGTCCCGGGACTAGCGGGGCGTTTTACAATGAGCAGTTCTTC
>TRBV5-5|TRBJ2-7|TRBD1|.
CASSFTDRYYEQYF
TGTGCCAGCAGTTTCACGGACAGGTACTACGAGCAGTACTTC
>TRBV18|TRBJ2-1|TRBD1|.
CASSPGGTGDNEQFF
TGTGCCAGCTCACCTGGCGGGACAGGGGACAATGAGCAGTTCTTC
>TRBV30|TRBJ1-1|.|.
CAWSVWHLNTEAFF
TGTGCCTGGAGTGTTTGGCATTTGAACACTGAAGCTTTCTTT
>TRBV5-4|TRBJ2-7|TRBD1|.
CASSSGTEHNEQYF
TGTGCCAGCAGCTCGGGGACAGAGCATAACGAGCAGTACTTC
>TRBV6-1|TRBJ2-1|TRBD2|.
CASSFGLVEFF
TGTGCCAGCAGCTTCGGACTAGTGGAGTTCTTC
>TRBV5-1|TRBJ1-1|.|few
CASSLIGGDTEAFF
TGCGCCAGCAGCTTGATTGGGGGTGATACTGAAGCTTTCTTT
>TRBV6-1|TRBJ1-6|.|.
CASSTGPLSPLHF
TGTGCCAGCAGTACGGGACCCCTCTCACCCCTCCACTTT
>TRBV7-9|TRBJ1-1|.|.
CASRPPEGQSGTSTEAFF
TGTGCCAGCAGACCACCGGAAGGACAGAGTGGAACATCGACTGAAGCTTTCTTT
>TRBV4-1|TRBJ1-1|.|.
CASSQGTGYTMNTEAFF
TGCGCCAGCAGCCAAGGTACAGGATACACTATGAACACTGAAGCTTTCTTT
>TRBV7-8|TRBJ2-5|.|.
CASRLAERGGIQETQYF
TGTGCCAGCAGGCTCGCCGAGAGGGGGGGGATCCAAGAGACCCAGTACTTC
>TRBV7-9|TRBJ2-7|TRBD2|.
CASSSTSGSIFYEQYF
TGTGCCAGCAGCTCGACTAGCGGGAGTATTTTTTACGAGCAGTACTTC
>TRBV6-2/TRBV6-3|TRBJ2-7|TRBD2|.
CASSLRGTSGFSYEQYF
TGTGCCAGCAGCCTTCGCGGGACTAGCGGTTTCTCCTACGAGCAGTACTTC
>TRBV19|TRBJ2-7|TRBD2|.
CASSTWTSGYEQYF
TGTGCCAGTAGTACCTGGACTAGCGGCTACGAGCAGTACTTC
>TRBV28|TRBJ1-1|.|.
CASRYPLNEESNTEAFF
TGTGCCAGCAGATATCCACTAAACGAGGAGTCGAACACTGAAGCTTTCTTT
>TRBV2|TRBJ1-2|.|.
CASSEAEEGYGYTF
TGTGCCAGCAGTGAAGCGGAGGAAGGTTATGGCTACACCTTC
>TRBV27|TRBJ1-5|.|.
CASSLSYGGGREPQHF
TGTGCCAGCAGTTTATCGTACGGGGGGGGGCGGGAGCCCCAGCATTTT